The present entry profiles one T cell receptor beta chain with its context. No antigen is known for it. Base-call qualities are not available, and no considerably larger clone is one nucleotide away. The data were obtained in a study of cytomegalovirus exposure and HLA in healthy donors listed by TCRdb under 2017. At the level of the whole study: According to an earlier analysis of 587 of the donors, about 180 million T cells yielded approximately 120 million unique TCR beta sequences and about 300 Gb of sequence data. Roughly 290 gigabases of sequencing data and approximately 92 million unique TCR sequences made up an early release that covered several hundred HLA-typed donors. Of the roughly 400 genotyped donors, 65% to 90% fell in the genetic ancestry cluster associated with self-reported Caucasian donors. The aim of the study was to test whether cataloging public T cell receptors could identify signatures of past pathogen exposure. The study used immunosequencing to profile the T cell repertoires of approximately 640 subjects and linked those repertoires to cytomegalovirus serostatus. A separate validation cohort of approximately 120 different subjects was used in addition to the 666-subject first cohort. High-throughput TCR immunosequencing, statistical association of individual TCRs with disease status, and machine learning were combined to predict cytomegalovirus infection status. In a later analysis, previously published TCR beta repertoires from 550 to 700 donors were re-analyzed and high-resolution HLA genotyping was added so that TCR occurrence patterns could be studied. In the later analysis, no new phenotypic data were used to find candidate immune exposures; instead, reliance was placed on TCR beta sequences and their occurrence across donors. In an earlier analysis of around 540 of the donors, high-throughput TCR beta sequencing was used to judge whether each TCR beta V gene segment behaved as functional or pseudogenic. Donor age, sex, ethnicity and CMV serostatus were collected together with the repertoire data. In a later genetic analysis, genome-wide SNP genotypes for 398 of the 666 donors were used, and that subset was treated as a discovery cohort. All discovery cohort repertoires had been generated on a single sequencing platform. Both class I and class II loci were covered by HLA typing, at four-digit resolution. Typing coverage differed by locus: A, B, C, DRB1 and DQB1 were typed in roughly 620-640 donors, DQA1 in 522, DPA1 in around 610, and DPB1 in 472. Four or five DR-DQ haplotypes were handled as single units for association and clustering because linkage in the cohort was strong. Across 300 to 500 genotyped donors of the cohort, an average of 235,054 unique TCR beta nucleotide sequences per donor were sequenced, and roughly 20% of those sequences were non-productive.

Findings and caveats that apply to the study as a whole: In a later analysis, HLA-associated TCR beta chains showed more clonal expansion and lower generation probabilities than non-associated chains that were equally common. Specific HLA alleles were associated with roughly 17,000 TCR beta sequences at a false discovery rate of 0.05 in a later analysis. Roughly uniform sequencing depth across donors was assumed in presence/absence analyses, although this assumption may not hold. The 87-base-pair reads could not distinguish some IMGT-functional V segments, including TRBV6-2 and TRBV6-3, so those segments were excluded. A later genetic analysis associated a missense DCLRE1C variant with V-gene and J-gene trimming of TCR beta chains, and an independent cohort replicated the association. A further reported finding was that TCR beta sequences accurately predicted the HLA-A and HLA-B alleles for most subjects in the first cohort. While some public TCRs were present in many individuals, most TCR sequences turned up only very rarely across donors. In the study, roughly 160 TCR beta chains were listed as associated with cytomegalovirus. Because HLA typing was missing for some donors at each locus, association tests included only the typed subset. The classifier was reported to diagnose cytomegalovirus status with high specificity and sensitivity in both the original and validation cohorts. Three of the identified cytomegalovirus-associated TCR beta chains were confirmed in vitro to be specific for cytomegalovirus antigens. In a later analysis, several top co-occurrence clusters were reported to appear linked to parvovirus B19, influenza, CMV and Epstein-Barr virus. Most CMV-associated TCR beta chains appeared to be HLA-restricted in a later analysis, and the HLA associations seemed to be driven largely by CMV exposure. Compared with the 666-donor mean, donors in an Asian-associated ancestry cluster had fewer N-insertions in productive TCRs, according to a later genetic analysis. An earlier analysis of approximately 530 of the donors showed that most TCR beta V segments appeared in productive rearrangements either about 87% or about 30% of the time, which broadly matched IMGT annotations. A cluster of highly shared sequence variants was judged likely to be a technical artifact of the sequencing pipeline. In a later analysis, the rate of TCR association differed among HLA loci, with DRB1 alleles having the most associated TCRs and HLA-C alleles having the fewest. This cohort had only TCR beta chains sequenced, and the lack of alpha or paired-chain data limited which features could be detected. Linkage disequilibrium might explain the correlated functional status among segregating V segments, but an unknown experimental factor could not be excluded. According to the authors, the approach could potentially be generalized to other disease states and immunological phenotypes. The earlier analysis of some 560 of the donors excluded some 16 rarely observed V segments, including chromosome 9 orphons, because counts were too low. For the cohort, immune exposure information was limited to CMV serostatus. Strong co-occurrence of HLA alleles, especially DR and DQ, made assigning TCR associations to individual alleles difficult.

The cohort consisted of 666 healthy bone marrow donors. At the time of sampling, all cohort members were nominally healthy, though unrecorded immune exposures were likely present. The donor was CMV seronegative and belonged to the group of around 350 seronegative cohort members. Each donor provided a peripheral blood sample, and peripheral blood mononuclear cells were used for TCR beta sequencing. The Qiagen DNeasy Blood Extraction Kit was used to extract genomic DNA from the blood cell samples. Library construction relied on the immunoSEQ multiplex PCR assay. For the multiplex PCR, a mixture combining 60 forward primers for TCR Vbeta segments and 13 reverse primers for TCR Jbeta segments was used. Amplification of the CDR3 region of rearranged TCR beta genes was performed with a multiplex PCR assay on genomic DNA. The Illumina HiSeq System was used to sequence the amplified TCR beta libraries as 87-base-pair reads. In the authors' own workflow: Across the roughly 600 repertoires, a later analysis counted roughly 84 million unique TCR beta chains, 9.5 million to 12 million of which were shared by at least two donors. A nearest-neighbor algorithm error-corrected the raw reads and collapsed the reads into unique sequences, merging closely related sequences to remove PCR and sequencing errors. CDR3 sequences were aligned to IMGT reference sequences to assign V, D and J gene segments. Each retained sequence needed at least a six-nucleotide match to both a V gene segment and a J gene segment. Rearrangements were classified as productive when the CDR3 lacked stop codons and remained in frame with V and J, and all other rearrangements were classified as non-productive. CDR3 was defined by IMGT convention, running from the second conserved V-encoded cysteine to the conserved J-encoded phenylalanine. The earlier analysis of fewer than 750 of the donors excluded sequences that lacked an unambiguous match to a single V gene segment. In an earlier analysis of a few hundred of the donors, V segments were called functional above 56.7% productive rearrangements and were called segregating when the between-donor standard deviation exceeded 5%. A statistical classification framework was built to diagnose cytomegalovirus status from the catalog of TCR beta chain sequences. A later analysis assigned V and J genes by comparing TCR nucleotide sequences with IMGT/GENE-DB human TR gene sequences. The TCRdist pipeline was used in a later analysis to assign CDR3 sequences and most-parsimonious VDJ recombination scenarios. In a later analysis, every TCR beta chain was defined by the combination of its CDR3 amino acid sequence and its V-gene family, and reads without a unique V-gene family were dropped. In a later analysis, nearly 600 highly shared, low-generation-probability nucleotide sequences were removed to address suspected cross-contamination and a sequencing artifact. In a later analysis, a clonal expansion index for each public chain was calculated from normalized within-repertoire ranks of inferred template counts. In a later analysis, generation probabilities were computed using a VDJ recombination model fitted to out-of-frame rearrangements, and the results were checked against IGoR. In a later analysis, hypergeometric tests were used to score TCR-TCR, TCR-HLA and TCR-CMV co-occurrence, with a repertoire-size bias correction applied to TCR pairs. To estimate false discovery rates, a later analysis permuted the HLA or CMV assignments 20 times. In a later analysis, co-occurring TCRs were grouped with DBSCAN, and TCRdist sequence similarity was added when clustering was performed within HLA-allele-positive subsets. For co-occurrence clustering, repertoires with fewer than 30,000 or more than 120,000 public chains were excluded, along with four to six repertoires with anomalous nucleotide sharing. Held by TCRdb, this immuneACCESS table contains in-frame sequences only and omits some clones. Under half of the omission traces to an unresolved V gene where checked; the cause of the rest is unknown. That table furnishes V, J and clone size, whereas the DNA furnished D and trimming. This sample gives 100,000 to 150,000 clones in total; 65% to 90% of them show up just once. The ten largest clones take up 1.2% of the sample.

CDR1 and CDR2 are drawn from the germline V gene: SGHTA, FQGTGA. Its CDR3 holds 15 amino acids, cysteine through phenylalanine. The sequence is cut down to CDR3 DNA, 45 bases in frame from base 1. V is cut back by 0 bases and J by 7 bases, with 8 bases in the junction unmatched. The sequence came from a girl aged 2-10 years in good health and CMV-seronegative. The chain is made from TRBV7-3 and TRBJ1-1; 7 bases in between match TRBD1. The sequenced sample was PBMCs. The nucleotide sequence is TGTGCCAGCAGCTTAACGGGGGGACAGTCCAGTGAAGCTTTCTTT. This encodes CASSLTGGQSSEAFF.